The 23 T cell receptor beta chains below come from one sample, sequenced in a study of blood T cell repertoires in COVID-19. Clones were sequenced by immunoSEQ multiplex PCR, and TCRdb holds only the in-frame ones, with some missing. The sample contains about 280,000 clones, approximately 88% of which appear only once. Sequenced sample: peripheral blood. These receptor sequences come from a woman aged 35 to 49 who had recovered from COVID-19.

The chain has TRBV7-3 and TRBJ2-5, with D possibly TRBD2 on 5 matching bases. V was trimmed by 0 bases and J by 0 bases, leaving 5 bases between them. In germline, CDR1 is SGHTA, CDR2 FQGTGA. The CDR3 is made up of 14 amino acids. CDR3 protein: CASSLTADQETQYF. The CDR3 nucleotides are TGTGCCAGCAGCTTAACAGCGGACCAAGAGACCCAGTACTTC.

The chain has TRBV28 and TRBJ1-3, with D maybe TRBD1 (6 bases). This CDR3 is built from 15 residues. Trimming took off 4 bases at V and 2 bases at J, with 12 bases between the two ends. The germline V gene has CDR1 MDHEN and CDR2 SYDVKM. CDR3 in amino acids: CASSSPPGAGNTIYF. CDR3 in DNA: TGTGCCAGCAGTTCCCCCCCAGGGGCTGGAAACACCATATATTTT.

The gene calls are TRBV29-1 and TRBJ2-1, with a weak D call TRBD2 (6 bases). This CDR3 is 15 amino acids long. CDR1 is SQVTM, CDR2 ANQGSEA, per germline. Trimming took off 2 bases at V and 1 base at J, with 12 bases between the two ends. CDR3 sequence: CSVESGQLSYNEQFF. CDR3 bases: TGCAGCGTTGAAAGCGGGCAGCTATCCTACAATGAGCAGTTCTTC.

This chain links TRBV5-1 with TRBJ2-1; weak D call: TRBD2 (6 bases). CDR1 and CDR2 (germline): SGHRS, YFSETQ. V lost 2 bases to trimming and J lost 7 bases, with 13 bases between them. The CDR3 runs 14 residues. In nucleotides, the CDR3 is TGCGCCAGCAGCTTCGGCCCCGGGACTAATGAGCAGTTCTTC. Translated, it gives CASSFGPGTNEQFF.

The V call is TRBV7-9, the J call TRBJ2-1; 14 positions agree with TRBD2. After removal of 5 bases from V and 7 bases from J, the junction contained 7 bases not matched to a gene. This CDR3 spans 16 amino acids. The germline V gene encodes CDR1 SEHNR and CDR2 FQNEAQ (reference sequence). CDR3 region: CASSATSGRAWNEQFF. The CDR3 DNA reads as TGTGCCAGCAGCGCGACTAGCGGGAGGGCCTGGAATGAGCAGTTCTTC.

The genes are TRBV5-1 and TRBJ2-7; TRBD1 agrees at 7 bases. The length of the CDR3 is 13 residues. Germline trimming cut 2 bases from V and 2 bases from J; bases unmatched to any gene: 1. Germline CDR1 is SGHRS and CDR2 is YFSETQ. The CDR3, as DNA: TGCGCCAGCAGCTTTGGACAGGCCTACGAGCAGTACTTC. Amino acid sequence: CASSFGQAYEQYF.

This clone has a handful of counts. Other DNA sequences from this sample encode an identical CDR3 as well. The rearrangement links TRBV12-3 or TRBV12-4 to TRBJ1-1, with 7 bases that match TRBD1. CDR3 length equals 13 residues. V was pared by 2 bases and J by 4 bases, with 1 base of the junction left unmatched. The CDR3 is CASSLQGGTEAFF. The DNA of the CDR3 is TGTGCCAGCAGTTTACAGGGGGGCACTGAAGCTTTCTTT.

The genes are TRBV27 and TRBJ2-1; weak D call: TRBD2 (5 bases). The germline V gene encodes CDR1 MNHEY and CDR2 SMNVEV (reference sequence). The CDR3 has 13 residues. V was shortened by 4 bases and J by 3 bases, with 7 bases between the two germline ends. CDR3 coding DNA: TGTGCCAGCAGTTCGGACTTCTACAATGAGCAGTTCTTC. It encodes CASSSDFYNEQFF.

The CDR3 sequence: CASKGGDFTDTQYF. The CDR3 DNA reads as TGTGCCAGCAAGGGGGGGGACTTCACAGATACGCAGTATTTT. The V and J genes are TRBV2 and TRBJ2-3; TRBD2 is a possible D gene (7 bases). CDR1 SNHLY and CDR2 FYNNEI come from the germline V gene. The CDR3 has 14 amino acids. Deletions cut 7 bases from V and 2 bases from J, with 13 bases between. The full variable domain, with the rest looked up from reference TRBV2 and TRBJ2-3, is EPEVTQTPSHQVTQMGQEVILRCVPISNHLYFYWYRQILGQKVEFLVSFYNNEISEKSEIFDDQFSVERPDGSNFTLKIRSTKLEDSAMYFCASKGGDFTDTQYFGPGTRLTVL.

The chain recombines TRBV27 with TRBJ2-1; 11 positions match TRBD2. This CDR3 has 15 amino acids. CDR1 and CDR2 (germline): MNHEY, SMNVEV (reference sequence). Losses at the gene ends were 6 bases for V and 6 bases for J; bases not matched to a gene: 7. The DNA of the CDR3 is TGTGCCAGCAGATTCCTTAGCGGGAGGGGCAATGAGCAGTTCTTC. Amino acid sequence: CASRFLSGRGNEQFF.

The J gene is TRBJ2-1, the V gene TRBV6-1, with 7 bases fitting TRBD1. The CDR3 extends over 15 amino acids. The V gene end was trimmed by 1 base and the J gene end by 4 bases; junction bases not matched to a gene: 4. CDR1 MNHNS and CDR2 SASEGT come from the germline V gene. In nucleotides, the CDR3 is TGTGCCAGCAGTGAAGACAGGGGTAAATACAATGAGCAGTTCTTC. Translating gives CASSEDRGKYNEQFF.

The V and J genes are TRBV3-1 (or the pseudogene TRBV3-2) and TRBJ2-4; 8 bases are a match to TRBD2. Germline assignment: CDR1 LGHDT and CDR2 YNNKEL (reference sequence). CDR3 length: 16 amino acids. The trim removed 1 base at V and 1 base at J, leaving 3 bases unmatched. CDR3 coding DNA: TGTGCCAGCAGCCAAGTAGGCGGGGGGGCCAAAAACATTCAGTACTTC. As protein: CASSQVGGGAKNIQYF.

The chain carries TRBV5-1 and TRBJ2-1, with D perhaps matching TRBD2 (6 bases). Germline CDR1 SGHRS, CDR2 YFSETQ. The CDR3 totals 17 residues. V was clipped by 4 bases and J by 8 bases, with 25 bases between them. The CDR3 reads CASSSGGGLAGVYEQFF. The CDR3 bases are TGCGCCAGCAGCAGTGGTGGAGGGCTAGCCGGGGTTTATGAGCAGTTCTTC.

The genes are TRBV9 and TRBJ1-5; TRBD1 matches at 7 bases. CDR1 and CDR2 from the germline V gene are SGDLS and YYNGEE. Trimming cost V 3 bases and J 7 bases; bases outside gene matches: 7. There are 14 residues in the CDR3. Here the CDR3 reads CASSEGQTGQPQHF. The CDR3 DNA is TGTGCCAGCAGCGAGGGACAGACGGGACAGCCCCAGCATTTT. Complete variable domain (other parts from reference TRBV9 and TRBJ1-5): DSGVTQTPKHLITATGQRVTLRCSPRSGDLSVYWYQQSLDQGLQFLIQYYNGEERAKGNILERFSAQQFPDLHSELNLSSLELGDSALYFCASSEGQTGQPQHFGDGTRLSIL.

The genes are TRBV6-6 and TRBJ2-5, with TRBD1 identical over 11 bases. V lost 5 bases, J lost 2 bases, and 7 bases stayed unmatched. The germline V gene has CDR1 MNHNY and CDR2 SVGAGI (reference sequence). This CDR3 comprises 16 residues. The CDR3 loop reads CASSPGTGGGQETQYF. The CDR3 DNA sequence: TGTGCCAGCAGTCCGGGGACAGGGGGAGGGCAAGAGACCCAGTACTTC.

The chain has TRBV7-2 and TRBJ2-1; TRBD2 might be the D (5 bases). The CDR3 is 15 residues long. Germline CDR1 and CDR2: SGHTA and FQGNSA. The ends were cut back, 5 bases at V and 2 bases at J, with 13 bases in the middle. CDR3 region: CASSPAADTYNEQFF. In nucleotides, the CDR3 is TGTGCCAGCAGCCCAGCGGCAGATACCTACAATGAGCAGTTCTTC.

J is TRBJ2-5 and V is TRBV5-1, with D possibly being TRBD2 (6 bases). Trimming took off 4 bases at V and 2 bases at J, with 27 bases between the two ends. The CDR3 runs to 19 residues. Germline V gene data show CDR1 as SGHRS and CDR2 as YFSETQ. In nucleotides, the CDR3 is TGCGCCAGCAGCCCGGAGGGTAGCGGAGCTCCCCAGTCTCAAGAGACCCAGTACTTC. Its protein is CASSPEGSGAPQSQETQYF. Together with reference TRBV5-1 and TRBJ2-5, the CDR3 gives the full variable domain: KAGVTQTPRYLIKTRGQQVTLSCSPISGHRSVSWYQQTPGQGLQFLFEYFSETQRNKGNFPGRFSGRQFSNSRSEMNVSTLELGDSALYLCASSPEGSGAPQSQETQYFGPGTRLLVL.

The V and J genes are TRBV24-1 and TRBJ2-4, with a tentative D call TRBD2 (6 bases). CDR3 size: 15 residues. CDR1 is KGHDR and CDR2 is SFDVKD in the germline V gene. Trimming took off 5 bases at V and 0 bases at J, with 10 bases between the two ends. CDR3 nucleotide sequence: TGTGCCACCAGTGGGGGGGATCTAGCCAAAAACATTCAGTACTTC. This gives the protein CATSGGDLAKNIQYF.

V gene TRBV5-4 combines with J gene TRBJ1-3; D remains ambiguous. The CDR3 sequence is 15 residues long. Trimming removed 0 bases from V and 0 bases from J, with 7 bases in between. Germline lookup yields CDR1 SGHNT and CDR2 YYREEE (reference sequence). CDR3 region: CASSLGASSGNTIYF. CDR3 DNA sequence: TGTGCCAGCAGCTTGGGGGCCAGCTCTGGAAACACCATATATTTT.

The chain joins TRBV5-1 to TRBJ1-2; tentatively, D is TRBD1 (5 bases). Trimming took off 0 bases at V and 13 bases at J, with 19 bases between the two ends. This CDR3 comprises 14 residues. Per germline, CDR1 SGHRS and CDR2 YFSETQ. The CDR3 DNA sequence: TGCGCCAGCAGCTTGGGGGACGGGGGTACGGGAGTCACCTTC. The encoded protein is CASSLGDGGTGVTF.

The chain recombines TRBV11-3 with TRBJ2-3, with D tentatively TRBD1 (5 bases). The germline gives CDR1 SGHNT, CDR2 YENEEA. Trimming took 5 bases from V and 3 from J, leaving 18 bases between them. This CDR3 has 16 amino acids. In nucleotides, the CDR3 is TGTGCCAGCAGCCCCGGTCGGACACTACCAACAGATACGCAGTATTTT. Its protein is CASSPGRTLPTDTQYF. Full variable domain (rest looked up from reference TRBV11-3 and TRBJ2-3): EAGVVQSPRYKIIEKKQPVAFWCNPISGHNTLYWYLQNLGQGPELLIRYENEEAVDDSQLPKDRFSAERLKGVDSTLKIQPAELGDSAVYLCASSPGRTLPTDTQYFGPGTRLTVL.

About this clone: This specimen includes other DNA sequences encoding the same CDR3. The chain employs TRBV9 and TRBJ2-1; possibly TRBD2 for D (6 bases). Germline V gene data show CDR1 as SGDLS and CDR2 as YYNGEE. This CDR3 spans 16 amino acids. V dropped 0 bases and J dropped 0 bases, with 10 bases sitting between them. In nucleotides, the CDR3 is TGTGCCAGCAGCGTAGGTGGTAGCGGCTCCTACAATGAGCAGTTCTTC. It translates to CASSVGGSGSYNEQFF.

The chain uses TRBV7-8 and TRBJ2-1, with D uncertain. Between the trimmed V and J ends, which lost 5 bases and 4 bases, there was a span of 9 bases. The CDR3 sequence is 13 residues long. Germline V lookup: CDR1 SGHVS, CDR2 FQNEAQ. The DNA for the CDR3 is TGTGCCAGCAGCCCTTCGCAGTACAATGAGCAGTTCTTC. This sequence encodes CASSPSQYNEQFF. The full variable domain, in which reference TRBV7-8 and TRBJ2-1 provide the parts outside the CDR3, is GAGVSQSPRYKVAKRGQDVALRCDPISGHVSLFWYQQALGQGPEFLTYFQNEAQLDKSGLPSDRFFAERPEGSVSTLKIQRTQQEDSAVYLCASSPSQYNEQFFGPGTRLTVL.